The 10 T cell receptor beta chains reported below all come from one sample, sequenced in a study of blood T cell repertoires in COVID-19. Profiling relied on immunoSEQ multiplex PCR, and the TCRdb table lists in-frame clones only, not all of them. The data show about 98,000 clones, 70% to 90% seen once. The sequencing sample was made of peripheral blood. All receptors come from a man between 65 and 85 years old with acute or convalescent COVID-19.

This rearrangement joins TRBV7-2 to TRBJ2-7; a possible D gene is TRBD2 (7 bases). Germline CDR1 SGHTA, CDR2 FQGNSA. The CDR3 totals 14 residues. V shed 2 bases and J shed 3 bases, with 11 bases lying between them. The CDR3 loop is CASSLRGGHYEQYF. CDR3 sequence (DNA): TGTGCCAGCAGCTTAAGGGGGGGACACTACGAGCAGTACTTC. The full variable domain, its missing parts supplied by reference TRBV7-2 and TRBJ2-7, is GAGVSQSPSNKVTEKGKDVELRCDPISGHTALYWYRQSLGQGLEFLIYFQGNSAPDKSGLPSDRFSAERTGGSVSTLTIQRTQQEDSAVYLCASSLRGGHYEQYFGPGTRLTVT.

The chain is built from TRBV2 and TRBJ2-1; D unclear. Trimming took off 1 base at V and 8 bases at J, with 12 bases between the two ends. CDR1 is SNHLY, CDR2 FYNNEI, per germline. CDR3 length: 14 amino acids. This CDR3 reads CASSEGTSRDEQFF. As DNA, the CDR3 is TGTGCCAGCAGTGAAGGAACCTCACGGGATGAGCAGTTCTTC. The full variable domain, its missing parts supplied by reference TRBV2 and TRBJ2-1, is EPEVTQTPSHQVTQMGQEVILRCVPISNHLYFYWYRQILGQKVEFLVSFYNNEISEKSEIFDDQFSVERPDGSNFTLKIRSTKLEDSAMYFCASSEGTSRDEQFFGPGTRLTVL.

For this clone: In the same sample, other DNA sequences code for this CDR3. This CDR3 is CASSIPGGTTNEKLFF. The CDR3, as DNA: TGTGCCAGTAGTATACCAGGGGGGACAACTAATGAAAAACTGTTTTTT. The chain combines TRBV19 with TRBJ1-4; 7 nucleotides line up with TRBD1. Trimming at V came to 2 bases and at J to 0 bases, leaving 3 bases not matched to a gene. Per germline, CDR1 LNHDA and CDR2 SQIVND (reference sequence). The CDR3 spans 16 residues.

This chain uses TRBV6-5 with TRBJ2-7, with 7 bases identical to TRBD2. Germline V gene lookup returns CDR1 MNHEY and CDR2 SVGAGI. Losses at the gene ends were 8 bases for V and 2 bases for J; bases not matched to a gene: 6. The CDR3 covers 13 residues. CDR3 loop: CASSSGETYEQYF. The CDR3 DNA reads TGTGCCAGCTCCAGCGGGGAAACCTACGAGCAGTACTTC.

This clone occurred once. The J gene is TRBJ1-4, the V gene TRBV30, with TRBD1 identical over 7 bases. Germline lookup yields CDR1 GTSNPN and CDR2 SVGIG (reference sequence). V lost 3 bases, J lost 5 bases, and 12 bases stayed unmatched. The CDR3 contains 16 residues. CDR3 protein: CAWSVFRTGRNEKLFF. The CDR3 DNA sequence: TGTGCCTGGAGCGTATTCCGGACAGGCCGAAATGAAAAACTGTTTTTT.

V usage is TRBV5-1 and J usage is TRBJ2-3, with D tentatively TRBD1 (6 bases). The CDR3 totals 15 residues. From germline, CDR1 is SGHRS and CDR2 YFSETQ. Trimming stripped 1 base from V and 0 bases from J, with 9 bases between. The CDR3 coding sequence is TGCGCCAGCAGCTTGTGGACAGTCAGCACAGATACGCAGTATTTT. Translating gives CASSLWTVSTDTQYF.

J is TRBJ1-2 and V is TRBV19, with D perhaps matching TRBD1 (5 bases). CDR3 size: 16 residues. The germline V gene has CDR1 LNHDA and CDR2 SQIVND (reference sequence). V was pared by 5 bases and J by 2 bases, with 18 bases between. The CDR3 region is CASSAQGADENYGYTF. Here the CDR3 DNA reads TGTGCCAGTAGTGCCCAAGGGGCAGACGAGAACTATGGCTACACCTTC.

The CDR3 is CAWSEQVAYEQYF. The CDR3 nucleotides read TGTGCCTGGAGTGAACAGGTCGCCTACGAGCAGTACTTC. The genes are TRBV30 and TRBJ2-7, with D possibly being TRBD1 (5 bases). V was pared by 1 base and J by 2 bases, with 9 bases between. There are 13 residues in the CDR3. CDR1 is GTSNPN and CDR2 is SVGIG in the germline V gene (reference sequence).

The chain has TRBV21-1 and TRBJ1-4. TRBV21-1 is given as a pseudogene. CDR3 size: 18 residues. The CDR3 reads CASSPAGGLTATNEKLFF. CDR3 nucleotide sequence: TGCGCCAGCAGCCCCGCTGGAGGACTTACGGCAACTAATGAAAAACTGTTTTTT.

The chain couples TRBV7-9 to TRBJ2-7; D is perhaps TRBD2 (6 bases). Germline CDR1 and CDR2: SEHNR and FQNEAQ (reference sequence). V lost 1 base and J 10 bases, leaving 14 bases between the germline ends. CDR3 length: 13 residues. The CDR3 DNA is TGTGCCAGCAGCTTAGGGCCCGGGGGATCCCAGTACGTC. This encodes CASSLGPGGSQYV.